This entry lists 18 T cell receptor beta chains sequenced from one sample in a study of identical twins. Via MiXCR, TCRdb re-called the 5' RACE reads, giving one row per CDR3 protein. The sample lists about 720,000 distinct CDR3 sequences, approximately 9% seen once, with 0.98% in the top ten. The same specimen was also included in a second study, on yellow fever vaccine responses in identical twins.

The specimen sequenced was PBMCs. The source is a woman between 18 and 30 years old in good health.

This clonotype turned up a few times. V usage is TRBV28 and J usage is TRBJ2-6; tentatively, D is TRBD2 (6 bases). The V gene lost 2 bases and the J gene lost 2 bases, with 13 bases spanning the gap. CDR3 size: 17 residues. The germline gives CDR1 MDHEN, CDR2 SYDVKM. The DNA of the CDR3 is TGTGCCAGCAGTTTACCGTGGGGGGTTCCTGGGGCCAACGTCCTGACTTTC. It is translated as CASSLPWGVPGANVLTF.

There are many counts of this clonotype. The chain couples TRBV24-1 to TRBJ1-2; D not certain. Germline-derived CDR1 and CDR2 are KGHDR and SFDVKD. Trimming left V 0 bases short and J 3 bases short, with 7 bases between. This CDR3 has 14 amino acids. The CDR3 protein is CATSDLNYDYGYTF. The CDR3 coding sequence is TGTGCCACCAGTGATTTGAATTATGACTATGGCTACACCTTC.

This clonotype turned up a few times. V gene TRBV27 combines with J gene TRBJ2-7; no firm D call. This CDR3 spans 11 amino acids. The V gene's germline CDR1 is MNHEY and CDR2 SMNVEV (reference sequence). Trimming removed 6 bases from V and 6 bases from J, with 9 bases in between. CDR3 sequence: CASSRKGEQYF. CDR3 in DNA: TGTGCCAGCAGCCGAAAGGGCGAGCAGTACTTC.

V is TRBV10-1 and J is TRBJ1-5, with a weak D call TRBD1 (5 bases). Between the trimmed V and J ends, which lost 4 bases and 6 bases, there was a span of 7 bases. CDR1 and CDR2 from the germline V gene are WNHNN and SYGVQD (reference sequence). The CDR3 covers 12 residues. CDR3 sequence reads: CASSAGGQPQHF. The CDR3 DNA follows: TGCGCCAGCAGTGCGGGGGGTCAGCCCCAGCATTTT.

This clonotype was found a few times. The V and J genes are TRBV11-2 and TRBJ2-1, with D perhaps TRBD1 (6 bases). The V end lost 5 bases, the J end lost 6 bases, and 17 bases lay between the germline ends. This CDR3 is 15 amino acids long. Germline CDR1 reads SGHAT; CDR2 reads FQNNGV. The CDR3 loop reads CASSLGNRAGNEQFF. The CDR3 DNA is TGTGCCAGCAGCCTGGGCAACAGGGCCGGCAATGAGCAGTTCTTC. Looking up the rest from reference TRBV11-2 and TRBJ2-1 gives the full variable domain: EAGVAQSPRYKIIEKRQSVAFWCNPISGHATLYWYQQILGQGPKLLIQFQNNGVVDDSQLPKDRFSAERLKGVDSTLKIQPAKLEDSAVYLCASSLGNRAGNEQFFGPGTRLTVL.

The chain combines TRBV29-1 with TRBJ2-7; TRBD1 aligns across 12 bases. Germline CDR1 SQVTM, CDR2 ANQGSEA. V gave up 6 bases and J gave up 5 bases; unmatched junction bases: 11. This CDR3 has 15 amino acids. The CDR3 spells CSVPGQGARFDEQYF. DNA for the CDR3: TGCAGCGTCCCGGGACAGGGGGCGCGTTTTGACGAGCAGTACTTC.

This clonotype was recorded a few times. The CDR3 protein is CASSDGQFYEQYF. The CDR3 nucleotides read TGTGCCAGCAGTGATGGGCAGTTCTACGAGCAGTACTTC. The genes are TRBV2 and TRBJ2-7, with no clear D. CDR1 is SNHLY and CDR2 is FYNNEI in the germline V gene. This CDR3 has 13 residues. V was pared by 3 bases and J by 3 bases, with 9 bases between.

This clonotype was seen ten or more times. V is TRBV6-2 or TRBV6-3 and J is TRBJ2-2, with D perhaps matching TRBD2 (5 bases). The CDR3 consists of 15 residues. The V gene lost 5 bases and the J gene lost 6 bases, with 16 bases spanning the gap. The germline CDR1 and CDR2 sequences are MNHEY and SVGEGT. CDR3 sequence: CASSPSLVWAGELFF. The CDR3 DNA sequence: TGTGCCAGCAGTCCCTCACTAGTTTGGGCCGGGGAGCTGTTTTTT.

This clonotype was counted at least ten times. Compared with germline, one end of the junction differs, possibly owing to a read error. CDR3 sequence: CASSLDGAYNEQFF. In DNA form, the CDR3 reads TGTGCCAGCAGCTTGGACGGAGCCTACAATGAGCAGTTCTTC. The chain employs TRBV5-1 and TRBJ2-1, with no clear D. The CDR3 is 14 residues long. Germline V gene data show CDR1 as SGHRS and CDR2 as YFSETQ.

This clonotype was counted only a few times. The CDR3 sequence is CASSSGTGMGYYGYTF. The CDR3 DNA is TGTGCCAGCAGTTCCGGGACAGGGATGGGGTACTATGGCTACACCTTC. The chain has TRBV28 and TRBJ1-2; 9 positions match TRBD1. The germline V gene has CDR1 MDHEN and CDR2 SYDVKM. V gave up 4 bases and J gave up 3 bases; unmatched junction bases: 9. This CDR3 has 16 amino acids.

This clonotype was recorded a few times. This sequence joins TRBV24-1 and TRBJ2-3; D may be TRBD1 (6 bases). Trimming removed 2 bases from V and 0 bases from J, with 11 bases in between. Germline CDR1 is KGHDR and CDR2 is SFDVKD. This CDR3 is 16 amino acids long. In nucleotides, the CDR3 is TGTGCCACCAGTGATTACAGGGCGTCGAGCACAGATACGCAGTATTTT. Translation: CATSDYRASSTDTQYF.

This clonotype was seen only a few times. The chain couples TRBV9 to TRBJ2-1; D ambiguous. Trimming cost V 0 bases and J 8 bases, with 9 bases left between them. Looked up from germline, CDR1 is SGDLS and CDR2 is YYNGEE. This CDR3 spans 13 amino acids. CDR3 nucleotide sequence: TGTGCCAGCAGCGTAGGAATACGGGATGAGCAGTTCTTC. This encodes CASSVGIRDEQFF.

The V and J genes are TRBV7-3 and TRBJ2-3, with a weak D call TRBD1 (6 bases). The germline CDR1 and CDR2 sequences are SGHTA and FQGTGA. The ends were cut back, 5 bases at V and 8 bases at J, with 20 bases in the middle. The CDR3 is 15 amino acids. CDR3 bases: TGTGCCAGCAGCCCCCTACAGGGAACGGCGGGTACGCAGTATTTT. It yields the protein CASSPLQGTAGTQYF.

This chain links TRBV24-1 with TRBJ2-5; maybe TRBD1 (5 bases). The V gene's germline CDR1 is KGHDR and CDR2 SFDVKD. The V and J ends lost 3 bases and 5 bases respectively, with 12 bases between them. The CDR3 extends over 14 amino acids. The CDR3 DNA is TGTGCCACCAGTGATCTCCAGGGTCCCGAGACCCAGTACTTC. It is translated as CATSDLQGPETQYF.

This clonotype was counted a few times. This sequence joins TRBV10-3 and TRBJ2-1; 8 bases map to TRBD2. Germline lookup yields CDR1 ENHRY and CDR2 SYGVKD. V gave up 6 bases and J gave up 8 bases; unmatched junction bases: 12. This CDR3 spans 15 amino acids. DNA for the CDR3: TGTGCCATCAGGAGGTCGGGAGGGCAAGACGATGAGCAGTTCTTC. Translation: CAIRRSGGQDDEQFF.

This clonotype was observed at least ten times. The chain recombines TRBV5-1 with TRBJ2-7, with 9 bases lining up with TRBD1. The CDR3 totals 14 residues. The V gene end was trimmed by 4 bases and the J gene end by 2 bases; junction bases not matched to a gene: 4. Germline CDR1 is SGHRS and CDR2 is YFSETQ. CDR3 in amino acids: CASSPGTGPYEQYF. For the CDR3, the DNA is TGCGCCAGCAGCCCCGGGACAGGGCCCTACGAGCAGTACTTC.

This chain links TRBV18 with TRBJ1-4, with 8 positions matching TRBD1. The junction had 6 bases not matched to a gene; V was cut back by 6 bases and J by 3 bases. There are 15 residues in the CDR3. Germline CDR1 and CDR2: KGHSH and LQKENI. CDR3 in DNA: TGTGCCAGCTCCCTCGGGACAGGCCCTAATGAAAAACTGTTTTTT. The encoded protein is CASSLGTGPNEKLFF.

J is TRBJ2-1 and V is TRBV5-5; D is possibly TRBD1 or TRBD2 (5 bases each). The CDR3 has 15 residues. Per the germline V gene, CDR1 is SGHKS and CDR2 is YYEKEE (reference sequence). Deletions cut 3 bases from V and 0 bases from J, with 10 bases between. The CDR3 spells CASSSGTHSYNEQFF. CDR3 bases: TGTGCCAGCAGCTCCGGGACGCACTCCTACAATGAGCAGTTCTTC.